This entry describes one T cell receptor beta chain. Its antigen remains unidentified. The input lacks base qualities; no much larger clone sits a single base away. The CDR3, cysteine through phenylalanine, is 17 amino acids long. Just the 51-base CDR3 DNA is kept, in frame starting at base 1. Via the germline V gene, CDR1 is MDHEN and CDR2 SYDVKM. The trim is 1 base for V and 2 bases for J, with a gap of 18 bases between the germline ends. In total, more than 500 healthy bone marrow donors made up the cohort. At the time of sampling, every cohort member was nominally healthy, though immune exposures that went unrecorded were likely present. The donor was CMV seropositive and belonged to the group of more than 250 seropositive cohort members. Every donor gave a peripheral blood sample, and the peripheral blood mononuclear cells from that sample were used for TCR beta sequencing. The Qiagen DNeasy Blood Extraction Kit was used to extract genomic DNA from the blood cell samples.

The data derive from a study of cytomegalovirus exposure and HLA in healthy donors (dated by TCRdb to about 2017). Background on the whole study: According to an earlier analysis of a few hundred of the donors, some 170 million T cells yielded some 110 million unique TCR beta sequences and about 280 Gb of sequence data. Donor age, sex, ethnicity and CMV serostatus were collected together with the repertoire data. Among several hundred genotyped donors of the cohort, an average of approximately 220,000 unique TCR beta nucleotide sequences was sequenced per donor, of which 15% to 20% were non-productive. Of the roughly 410 genotyped donors, roughly 76% were placed in the genetic ancestry cluster associated with self-reported Caucasian donors. A later genetic analysis used genome-wide SNP genotypes for about three fifths of the roughly 700 donors, treating that subset as a discovery cohort. All discovery cohort repertoires had been generated on a single sequencing platform. Typing coverage differed by locus: A, B, C, DRB1 and DQB1 were typed in roughly 629-630 donors, DQA1 in roughly 510, DPA1 in some 610, and DPB1 in 472. HLA typing included class I and class II loci at four-digit resolution. The study profiled the T cell repertoires of hundreds of subjects by immunosequencing and related them to cytomegalovirus serostatus. An early release covering 550 to 700 HLA-typed donors comprised about 290 gigabases of sequencing data and tens of millions of unique TCR sequences. High-throughput TCR immunosequencing, statistical association of individual TCRs with disease status, and machine learning were combined to predict cytomegalovirus infection status. Rather than using new phenotypic data, the later analysis identified candidate immune exposures from TCR beta sequences and from how often those sequences occurred across donors. An earlier analysis of roughly 580 of the donors used high-throughput TCR beta sequencing to judge whether each TCR beta V gene segment behaved as functional or pseudogenic. Along with the 666-subject first cohort, a separate validation cohort of 120 different subjects was used. A later analysis re-analyzed previously published TCR beta repertoires from 500 to 700 donors and added high-resolution HLA genotyping to study TCR occurrence patterns. The study was designed to test whether signatures of past pathogen exposure could be identified by cataloging public T cell receptors. A handful of DR-DQ haplotypes were handled as single units for association and clustering because linkage in the cohort was strong.

Libraries came from the immunoSEQ multiplex PCR assay. The multiplex PCR relied on a mix of 60 forward primers for TCR Vbeta segments and 13 reverse primers for TCR Jbeta segments. The CDR3 region of rearranged TCR beta genes was amplified from genomic DNA with a multiplex PCR assay. The amplified TCR beta libraries were sequenced on the Illumina HiSeq System as 87-base-pair reads. The authors' analysis ran thus. A later analysis counted about 76 million unique TCR beta chains across the approximately 700 repertoires, and around 9.9 million of these chains were shared by at least two donors. A nearest-neighbor algorithm error-corrected the raw reads and collapsed the reads into unique sequences, merging closely related sequences to remove PCR and sequencing errors. Alignment of CDR3 sequences to IMGT reference sequences was used to assign V, D and J gene segments. For a sequence to be retained, a match of at least six nucleotides to both a V gene segment and a J gene segment was required. Rearrangements were classified as productive when the CDR3 lacked stop codons and remained in frame with V and J, and all other rearrangements were classified as non-productive. Following IMGT convention, CDR3 was defined as the stretch from the second conserved V-encoded cysteine to the conserved J-encoded phenylalanine. The earlier analysis of 450 to 750 of the donors excluded any sequence lacking an unambiguous match to a single V gene segment. In an earlier analysis of 587 of the donors, V segments were called functional above 56.7% productive rearrangements and were called segregating when the between-donor standard deviation exceeded 5%. A statistical classification framework was developed to diagnose cytomegalovirus status using the catalog of TCR beta chain sequences. In a later analysis, TCR nucleotide sequences were compared against IMGT/GENE-DB human TR gene sequences so that V and J genes could be assigned. A later analysis assigned CDR3 sequences and most-parsimonious VDJ recombination scenarios with the TCRdist pipeline. A later analysis defined each TCR beta chain by its CDR3 amino acid sequence plus V-gene family, and excluded reads lacking a unique V-gene family. In a later analysis, 450 to 600 highly shared, low-generation-probability nucleotide sequences were removed to address suspected cross-contamination and a sequencing artifact. In a later analysis, a clonal expansion index for each public chain was calculated from normalized within-repertoire ranks of inferred template counts. In a later analysis, generation probabilities were computed using a VDJ recombination model fitted to out-of-frame rearrangements, and the results were checked against IGoR. A later analysis scored TCR-TCR, TCR-HLA and TCR-CMV co-occurrence with hypergeometric tests, applying a repertoire-size bias correction to TCR pairs. False discovery rates were estimated in a later analysis by permuting HLA or CMV assignments 20 times. In a later analysis, co-occurring TCRs were grouped with DBSCAN, and TCRdist sequence similarity was added when clustering was performed within HLA-allele-positive subsets. Co-occurrence clustering excluded repertoires with fewer than 30,000 or more than 120,000 public chains, plus five with anomalous nucleotide sharing. TCRdb carries this immuneACCESS record with in-frame sequences only. Its versions omit some clonotypes, under half of them owing to an unresolved V gene in the studies checked, with the rest unexplained. V, J and clone size are taken as reported in that table, and D and trimming were inferred from the DNA itself. The sample table records more than 90,000 clones; around 76% of these occur just once. Clones ranked in the top ten supply around 15% of the sample.

On the study overall, not on this receptor specifically: The cohort was sequenced for TCR beta chains only, and without alpha or paired-chain data the features that could be detected were limited. A further reported finding was that TCR beta sequences accurately predicted the HLA-A and HLA-B alleles for most subjects in the first cohort. Because HLA typing was missing for some donors at each locus, association tests included only the typed subset. Roughly 17 rarely observed V segments, including chromosome 9 orphons, were excluded from the earlier analysis of about 600 of the donors because counts were too low. When HLA alleles, especially DR and DQ, strongly co-occurred, TCR associations were difficult to assign to individual alleles. The study gave a list of roughly 150 TCR beta chains associated with cytomegalovirus. A later analysis associated roughly 17,000 TCR beta sequences with specific HLA alleles at a false discovery rate of 0.05. The sequencing pipeline was judged likely to have produced a cluster of highly shared sequence variants as a technical artifact. Compared with the roughly 700-donor mean, donors in an Asian-associated ancestry cluster had fewer N-insertions in productive TCRs, according to a later genetic analysis. The presence/absence analyses assumed that sequencing depth was roughly uniform across donors, and that assumption may not be true. Broadly in line with IMGT annotations, most TCR beta V segments showed up in productive rearrangements about 87% or about 30% of the time in an earlier analysis of around 600 of the donors. V-gene and J-gene trimming of TCR beta chains was associated with a missense DCLRE1C variant in a later genetic analysis, and the association was replicated in an independent cohort. According to a later analysis, parvovirus B19, influenza, CMV and Epstein-Barr virus appeared linked to several top co-occurrence clusters. While some public TCRs were present in many individuals, most TCR sequences turned up only very rarely across donors. For the cohort, immune exposure information was limited to CMV serostatus. Linkage disequilibrium might explain the correlated functional status among segregating V segments, but an unknown experimental factor could not be excluded. In a later analysis, HLA-associated TCR beta chains were found to be more clonally expanded and to have lower generation probabilities than equally common non-associated chains. Most CMV-associated TCR beta chains appeared to be HLA-restricted in a later analysis, and the HLA associations seemed to be driven largely by CMV exposure. A few of the identified cytomegalovirus-associated TCR beta chains were confirmed in vitro to be specific for cytomegalovirus antigens. According to a later analysis, TCR association rates differed among HLA loci, with DRB1 alleles showing the most associated TCRs and HLA-C alleles showing the fewest. Because the 87-base-pair reads could not distinguish some IMGT-functional V segments, including TRBV6-2 and TRBV6-3, those segments were excluded. In both the original and validation cohorts, the classifier was reported to diagnose cytomegalovirus status with high specificity and sensitivity. The authors suggested that the approach could potentially be generalized to other disease states and immunological phenotypes.

The V and J segments used are TRBV28 and TRBJ2-7; 6 matching bases give a weak D call of TRBD1. This TCR was recovered from a man aged 50-60 years in good health and CMV-seropositive. Material: PBMCs. The sequence in DNA is TGTGCCAGCAGTTTATACCGGACAGCGGAAAGAACCTACGAGCAGTACTTC. The resulting protein is CASSLYRTAERTYEQYF.